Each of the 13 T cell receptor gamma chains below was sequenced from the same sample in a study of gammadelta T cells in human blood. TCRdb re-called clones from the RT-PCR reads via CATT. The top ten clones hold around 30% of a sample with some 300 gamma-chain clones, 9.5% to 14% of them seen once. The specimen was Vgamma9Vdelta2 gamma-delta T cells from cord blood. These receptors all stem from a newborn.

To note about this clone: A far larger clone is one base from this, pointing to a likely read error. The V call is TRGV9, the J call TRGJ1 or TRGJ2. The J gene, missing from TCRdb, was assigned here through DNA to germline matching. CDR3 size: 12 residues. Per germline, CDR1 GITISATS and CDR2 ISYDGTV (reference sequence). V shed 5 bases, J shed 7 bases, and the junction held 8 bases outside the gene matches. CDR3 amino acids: CALWGTSYKKLF. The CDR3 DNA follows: TGTGCCTTGTGGGGGACTTCCTATAAGAAACTCTTT.

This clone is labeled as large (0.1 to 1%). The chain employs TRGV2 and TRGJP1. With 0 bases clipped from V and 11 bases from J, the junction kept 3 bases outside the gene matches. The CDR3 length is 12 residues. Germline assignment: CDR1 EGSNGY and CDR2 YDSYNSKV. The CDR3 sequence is CATWDGGWFKIF. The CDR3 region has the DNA TGTGCCACCTGGGACGGGGGGTGGTTCAAGATATTT.

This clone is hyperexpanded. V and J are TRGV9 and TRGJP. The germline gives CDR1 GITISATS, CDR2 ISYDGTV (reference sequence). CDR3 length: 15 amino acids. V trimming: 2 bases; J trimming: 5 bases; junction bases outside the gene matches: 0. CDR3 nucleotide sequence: TGTGCCTTGTGGGAGGAAGAGTTGGGCAAAAAAATCAAGGTATTT. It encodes CALWEEELGKKIKVF.

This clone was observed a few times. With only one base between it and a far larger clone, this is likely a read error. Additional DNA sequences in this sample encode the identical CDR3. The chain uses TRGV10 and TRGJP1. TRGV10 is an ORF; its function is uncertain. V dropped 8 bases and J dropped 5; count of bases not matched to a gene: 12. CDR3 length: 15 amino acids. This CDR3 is CAAWDFGTTGWFKIF. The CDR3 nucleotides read TGTGCTGCGTGGGATTTCGGGACTACTGGTTGGTTCAAGATATTT.

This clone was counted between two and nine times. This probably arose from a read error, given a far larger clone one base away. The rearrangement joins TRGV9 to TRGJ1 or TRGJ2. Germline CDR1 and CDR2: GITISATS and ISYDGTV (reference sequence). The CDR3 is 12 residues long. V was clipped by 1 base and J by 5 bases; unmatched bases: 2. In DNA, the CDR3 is TGTGCCTTGTGGGAGGTTCATTATAAGAAACTCTTT. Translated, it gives CALWEVHYKKLF.

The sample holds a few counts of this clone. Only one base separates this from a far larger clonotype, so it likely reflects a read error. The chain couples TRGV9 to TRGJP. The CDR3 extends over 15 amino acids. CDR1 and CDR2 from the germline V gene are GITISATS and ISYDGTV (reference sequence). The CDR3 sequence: CAWWEEELGKKIKVF. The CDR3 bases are TGTGCCTGGTGGGAGGAAGAGTTGGGCAAAAAAATCAAGGTATTT.

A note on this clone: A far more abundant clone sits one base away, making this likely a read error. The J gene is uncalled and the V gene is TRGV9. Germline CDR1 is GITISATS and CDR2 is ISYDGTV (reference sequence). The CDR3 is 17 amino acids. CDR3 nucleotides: TGTGCCTTGTGGGAGCTCCCTCAAGAGTTGGGCAAAAAAATCAATGTATTT. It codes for CALWELPQELGKKINVF.

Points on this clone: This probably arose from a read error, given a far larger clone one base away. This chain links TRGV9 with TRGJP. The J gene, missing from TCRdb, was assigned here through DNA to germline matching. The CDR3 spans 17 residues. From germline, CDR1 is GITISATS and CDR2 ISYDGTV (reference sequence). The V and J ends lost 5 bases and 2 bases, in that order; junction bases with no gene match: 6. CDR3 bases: TGTGCCTTGTGGGGGCCCCGGCAAGAGTTGGGCAAAAAAATCAAGGTATTT. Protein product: CALWGPRQELGKKIKVF.

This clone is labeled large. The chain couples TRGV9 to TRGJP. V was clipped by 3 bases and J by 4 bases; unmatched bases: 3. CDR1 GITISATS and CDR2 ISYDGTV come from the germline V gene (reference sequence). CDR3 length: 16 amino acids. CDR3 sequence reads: CALWETQELGKKIKVF. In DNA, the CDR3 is TGTGCCTTGTGGGAGACCCAAGAGTTGGGCAAAAAAATCAAGGTATTT.

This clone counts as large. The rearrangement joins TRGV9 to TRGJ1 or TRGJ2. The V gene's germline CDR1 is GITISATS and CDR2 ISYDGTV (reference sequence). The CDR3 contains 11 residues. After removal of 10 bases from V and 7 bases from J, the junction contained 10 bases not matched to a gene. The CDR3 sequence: CAFRHGYKKLF. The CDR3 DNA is TGTGCCTTCCGGCATGGCTATAAGAAACTCTTT.

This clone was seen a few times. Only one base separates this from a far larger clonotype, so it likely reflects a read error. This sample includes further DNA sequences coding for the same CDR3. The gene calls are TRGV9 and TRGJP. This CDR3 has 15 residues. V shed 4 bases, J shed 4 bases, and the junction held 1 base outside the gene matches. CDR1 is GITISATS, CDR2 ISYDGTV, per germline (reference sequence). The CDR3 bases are TGTGCCTTGTGGGAACAAGAGTTGGGCAAAAAAATCAAGGTATTT. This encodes CALWEQELGKKIKVF.

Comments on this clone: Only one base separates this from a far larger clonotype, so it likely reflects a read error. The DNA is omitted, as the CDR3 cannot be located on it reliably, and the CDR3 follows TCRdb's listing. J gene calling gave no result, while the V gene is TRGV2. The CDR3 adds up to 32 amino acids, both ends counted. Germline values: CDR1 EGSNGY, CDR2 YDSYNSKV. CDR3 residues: CAPPSQTIIIRNSLAVEQHLLSQVSIGRIQHF.

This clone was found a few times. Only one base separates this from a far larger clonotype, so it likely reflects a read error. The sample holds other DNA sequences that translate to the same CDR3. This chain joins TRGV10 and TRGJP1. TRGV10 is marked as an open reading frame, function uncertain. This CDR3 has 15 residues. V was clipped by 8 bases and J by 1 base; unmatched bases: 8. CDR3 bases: TGTGCTGCGTGGGATTTCGGTACCACTGGTTGGTTCAAGATATTT. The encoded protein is CAAWDFGTTGWFKIF.